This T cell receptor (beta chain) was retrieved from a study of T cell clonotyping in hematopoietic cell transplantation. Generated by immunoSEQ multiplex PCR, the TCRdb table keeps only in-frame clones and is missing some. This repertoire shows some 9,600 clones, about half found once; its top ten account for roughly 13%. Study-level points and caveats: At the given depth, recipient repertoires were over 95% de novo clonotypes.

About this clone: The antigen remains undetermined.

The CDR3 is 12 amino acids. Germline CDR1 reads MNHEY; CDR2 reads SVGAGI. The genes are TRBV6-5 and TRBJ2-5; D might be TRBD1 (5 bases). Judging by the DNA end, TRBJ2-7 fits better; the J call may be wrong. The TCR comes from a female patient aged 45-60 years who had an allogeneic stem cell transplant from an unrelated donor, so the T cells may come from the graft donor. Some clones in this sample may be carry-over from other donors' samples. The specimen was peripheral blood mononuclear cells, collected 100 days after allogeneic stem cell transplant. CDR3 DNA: TGTGCCAGCAGGGACACCTCCTACGAGCAGTACTTC. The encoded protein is CASRDTSYEQYF.